The T cell receptor beta chain under discussion was sequenced for a study of beta chain features in type 1 diabetes. Study in general: Over all samples combined, 90 million to 140 million sorted cells were examined.

Germline lookup yields CDR1 MDHEN and CDR2 SYDVKM. Trimming took off 6 bases at V and 5 bases at J, with 10 bases between the two ends. The CDR3 is made up of 12 amino acids. This clone was counted a few times. What was sequenced were expressed TCRB transcripts, since all of the isolated RNA had been reverse transcribed. Profiling relied on immunoSEQ multiplex PCR, and the TCRdb table lists in-frame clones only, not all of them. The data show about 900,000 clones, roughly 15% seen once. The specimen was naive CD4+ T cells from blood. J is TRBJ2-5 and V is TRBV28; D uncertain. The TCR originated in a woman aged 18-29 years in good health. As DNA, the CDR3 is TGTGCCAGCAGGACTGTTATGGAGACCCAGTACTTC. Its translation: CASRTVMETQYF.